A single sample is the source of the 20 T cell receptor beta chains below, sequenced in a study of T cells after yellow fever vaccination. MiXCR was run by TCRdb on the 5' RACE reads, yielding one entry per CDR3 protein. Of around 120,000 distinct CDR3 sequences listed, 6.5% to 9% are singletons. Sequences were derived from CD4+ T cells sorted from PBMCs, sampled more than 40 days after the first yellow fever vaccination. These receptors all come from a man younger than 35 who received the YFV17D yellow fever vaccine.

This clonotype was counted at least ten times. Here the CDR3 reads CASSHTTARGSGTDTQYF. CDR3 bases: TGCGCCAGCAGCCACACCACGGCCCGGGGTTCGGGCACAGATACGCAGTATTTT. The gene calls are TRBV5-1 and TRBJ2-3; tentative D call: TRBD2 (5 bases). The CDR3 runs to 18 residues. Trimming removed 4 bases from V and 1 base from J, with 22 bases in between. Looked up from germline, CDR1 is SGHRS and CDR2 is YFSETQ. Supplemented by reference TRBV5-1 and TRBJ2-3, the full variable domain reads KAGVTQTPRYLIKTRGQQVTLSCSPISGHRSVSWYQQTPGQGLQFLFEYFSETQRNKGNFPGRFSGRQFSNSRSEMNVSTLELGDSALYLCASSHTTARGSGTDTQYFGPGTRLTVL.

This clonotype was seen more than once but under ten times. CDR3 DNA sequence: TGTGCCAGCAGCTTAAGCCCTGGAACCGGGGAGCTGTTTTTT. Its protein is CASSLSPGTGELFF. V gene TRBV7-2 combines with J gene TRBJ2-2; no reliable D call. The germline CDR1 and CDR2 sequences are SGHTA and FQGNSA. V shed 2 bases and J shed 5 bases, with 9 bases lying between them. This CDR3 contains 14 residues.

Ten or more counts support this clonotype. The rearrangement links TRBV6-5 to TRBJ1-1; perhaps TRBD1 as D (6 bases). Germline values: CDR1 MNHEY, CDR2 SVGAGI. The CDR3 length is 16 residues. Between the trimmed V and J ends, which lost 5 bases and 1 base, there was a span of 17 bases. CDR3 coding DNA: TGTGCCAGCAGTCCACCGGGACACCTTAGGAACACTGAAGCTTTCTTT. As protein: CASSPPGHLRNTEAFF.

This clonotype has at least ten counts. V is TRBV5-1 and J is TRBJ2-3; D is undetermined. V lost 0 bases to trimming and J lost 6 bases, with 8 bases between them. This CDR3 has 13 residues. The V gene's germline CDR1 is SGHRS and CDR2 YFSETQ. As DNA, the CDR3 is TGCGCCAGCAGCTTGGGAGGCCAGGATACGCAGTATTTT. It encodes CASSLGGQDTQYF.

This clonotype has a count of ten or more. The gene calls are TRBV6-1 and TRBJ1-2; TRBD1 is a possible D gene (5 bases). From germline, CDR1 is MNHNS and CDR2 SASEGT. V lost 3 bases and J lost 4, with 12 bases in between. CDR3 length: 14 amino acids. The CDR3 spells CASSEGEGGYGYTF. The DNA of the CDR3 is TGTGCCAGCAGTGAGGGGGAAGGAGGCTATGGCTACACCTTC.

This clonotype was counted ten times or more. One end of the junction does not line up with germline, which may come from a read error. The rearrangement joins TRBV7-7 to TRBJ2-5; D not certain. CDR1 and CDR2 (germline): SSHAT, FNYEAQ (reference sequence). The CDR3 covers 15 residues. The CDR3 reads CASSLDPGPQETQYF. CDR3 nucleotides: TGTGCTAGCAGCTTGGACCCCGGTCCGCAAGAGACCCAGTACTTC.

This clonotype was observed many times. The CDR3 nucleotides read TGTGCCAGCAGCTTAACGTGGAGGGGAAACACCATATATTTT. Translation gives CASSLTWRGNTIYF. This rearrangement joins TRBV7-9 to TRBJ1-3, with D uncertain. Trimming took 2 bases from V and 4 from J, leaving 9 bases between them. This CDR3 contains 14 residues. Germline assignment: CDR1 SEHNR and CDR2 FQNEAQ (reference sequence).

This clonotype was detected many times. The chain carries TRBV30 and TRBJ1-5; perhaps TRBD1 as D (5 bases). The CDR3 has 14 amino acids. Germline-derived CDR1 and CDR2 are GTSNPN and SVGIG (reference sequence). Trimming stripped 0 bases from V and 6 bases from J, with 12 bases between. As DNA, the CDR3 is TGTGCCTGGAGTGTCTCAGGGTTAGGTCAGCCCCAGCATTTT. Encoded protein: CAWSVSGLGQPQHF.

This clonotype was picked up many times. The CDR3, as DNA: TGCAGTGCTAGAGGGACAAACTCTCAAGAGACCCAGTACTTC. It is translated as CSARGTNSQETQYF. The chain combines TRBV20-1 with TRBJ2-5; TRBD1 is a possible D gene (5 bases). The V end was cut by 1 base, the J end by 2 bases, with 11 bases between. This CDR3 is built from 14 residues. Germline V gives CDR1 DFQATT, CDR2 SNEGSKA (reference sequence).

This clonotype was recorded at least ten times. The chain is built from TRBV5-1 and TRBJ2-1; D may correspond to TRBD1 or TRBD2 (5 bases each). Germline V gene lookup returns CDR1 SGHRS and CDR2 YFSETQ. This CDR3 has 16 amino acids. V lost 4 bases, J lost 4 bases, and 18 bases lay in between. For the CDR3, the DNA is TGCGCCAGCAGCGGGGGTGGGGCATTTGGGTACAATGAGCAGTTCTTC. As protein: CASSGGGAFGYNEQFF.

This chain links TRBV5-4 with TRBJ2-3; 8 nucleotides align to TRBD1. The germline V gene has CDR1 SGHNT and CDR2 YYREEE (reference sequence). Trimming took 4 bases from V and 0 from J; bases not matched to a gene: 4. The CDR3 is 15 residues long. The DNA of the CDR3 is TGTGCCAGCAGCGGGGGACAGGTTAGCACAGATACGCAGTATTTT. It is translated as CASSGGQVSTDTQYF.

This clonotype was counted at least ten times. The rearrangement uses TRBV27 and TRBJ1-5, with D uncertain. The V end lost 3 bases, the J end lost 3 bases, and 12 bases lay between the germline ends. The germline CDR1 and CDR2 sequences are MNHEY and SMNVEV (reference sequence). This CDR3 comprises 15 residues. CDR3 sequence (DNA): TGTGCCAGCAGTTTCCTTGGACGGAACAATCAGCCCCAGCATTTT. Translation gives CASSFLGRNNQPQHF.

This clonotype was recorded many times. The CDR3 protein is CASSPQGRTEAFF. In DNA, the CDR3 is TGTGCCAGCAGCCCGCAGGGGCGCACTGAAGCTTTCTTT. The chain uses TRBV7-3 and TRBJ1-1; TRBD1 is a possible D gene (6 bases). Per germline, CDR1 SGHTA and CDR2 FQGTGA. The CDR3 has 13 amino acids. The V end lost 5 bases, the J end lost 4 bases, and 11 bases lay between the germline ends.

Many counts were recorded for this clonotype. The CDR3 reads CASSFRGKEGDNEQFF. In nucleotides, the CDR3 is TGTGCCAGCAGTTTTAGGGGTAAAGAGGGGGACAATGAGCAGTTCTTC. The V gene is TRBV12-3 or TRBV12-4, the J gene TRBJ2-1; D is perhaps TRBD1 (6 bases). The length of the CDR3 is 16 residues. Deletions cut 3 bases from V and 5 bases from J, with 17 bases between.

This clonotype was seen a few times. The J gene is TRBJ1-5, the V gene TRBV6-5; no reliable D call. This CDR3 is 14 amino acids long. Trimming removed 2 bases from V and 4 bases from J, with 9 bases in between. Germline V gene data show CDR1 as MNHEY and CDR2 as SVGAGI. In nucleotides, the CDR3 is TGTGCCAGCAGTTACGTTTCGGGAAATCAGCCCCAGCATTTT. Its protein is CASSYVSGNQPQHF.

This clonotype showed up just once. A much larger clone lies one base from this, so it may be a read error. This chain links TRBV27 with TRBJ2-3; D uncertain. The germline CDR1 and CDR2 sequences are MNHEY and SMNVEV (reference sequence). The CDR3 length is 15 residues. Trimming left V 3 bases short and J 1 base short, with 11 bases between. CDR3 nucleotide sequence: TGTGCCAGCAGTTTTAGGGTTCTCTGCACAGATACGCAGTATTTT. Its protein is CASSFRVLCTDTQYF.

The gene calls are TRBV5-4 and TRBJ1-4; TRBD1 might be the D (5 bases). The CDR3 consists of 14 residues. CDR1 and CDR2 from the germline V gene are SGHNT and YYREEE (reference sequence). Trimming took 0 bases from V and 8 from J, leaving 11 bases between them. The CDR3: CASSLAGTAEKLFF. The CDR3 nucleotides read TGTGCCAGCAGCTTGGCTGGGACGGCAGAAAAACTGTTTTTT.

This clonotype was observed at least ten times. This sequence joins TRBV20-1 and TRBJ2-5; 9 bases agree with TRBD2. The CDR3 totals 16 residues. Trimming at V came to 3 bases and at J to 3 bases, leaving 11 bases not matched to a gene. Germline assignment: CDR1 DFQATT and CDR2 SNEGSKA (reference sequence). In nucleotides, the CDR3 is TGCAGTGCTAGCCCAGTCGGGTCTAGCGGGGAAGAGACCCAGTACTTC. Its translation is CSASPVGSSGEETQYF.

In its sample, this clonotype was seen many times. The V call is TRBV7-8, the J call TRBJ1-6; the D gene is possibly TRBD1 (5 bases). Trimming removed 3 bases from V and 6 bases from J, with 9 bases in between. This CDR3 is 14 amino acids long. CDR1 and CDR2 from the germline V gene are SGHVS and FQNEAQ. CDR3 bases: TGTGCCAGCAGCTTCTCGGGGGGTAATTCACCCCTCCACTTT. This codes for CASSFSGGNSPLHF.

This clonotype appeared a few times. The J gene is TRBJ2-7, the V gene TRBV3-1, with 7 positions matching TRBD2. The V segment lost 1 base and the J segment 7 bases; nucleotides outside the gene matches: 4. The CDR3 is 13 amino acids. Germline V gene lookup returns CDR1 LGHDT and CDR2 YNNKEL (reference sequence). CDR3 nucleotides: TGTGCCAGCAGCCAAGCCTGGGGGGGTGAGCAGTACTTC. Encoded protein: CASSQAWGGEQYF.